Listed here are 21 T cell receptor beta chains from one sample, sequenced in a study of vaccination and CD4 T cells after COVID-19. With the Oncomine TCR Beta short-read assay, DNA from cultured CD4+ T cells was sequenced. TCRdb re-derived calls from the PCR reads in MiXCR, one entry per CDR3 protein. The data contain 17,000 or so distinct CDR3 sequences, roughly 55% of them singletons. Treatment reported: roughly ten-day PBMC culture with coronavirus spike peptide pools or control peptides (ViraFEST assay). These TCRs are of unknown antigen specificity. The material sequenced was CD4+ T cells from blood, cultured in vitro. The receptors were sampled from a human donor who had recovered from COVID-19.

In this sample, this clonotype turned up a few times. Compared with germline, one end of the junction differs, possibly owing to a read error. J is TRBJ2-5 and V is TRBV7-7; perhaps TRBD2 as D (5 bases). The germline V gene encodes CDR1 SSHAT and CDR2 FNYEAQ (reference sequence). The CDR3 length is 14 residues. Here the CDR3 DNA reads TGTGCTAGCAGCTTAGTTGGTGGGAGTGGGACCCAGTACTTC. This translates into CASSLVGGSGTQYF.

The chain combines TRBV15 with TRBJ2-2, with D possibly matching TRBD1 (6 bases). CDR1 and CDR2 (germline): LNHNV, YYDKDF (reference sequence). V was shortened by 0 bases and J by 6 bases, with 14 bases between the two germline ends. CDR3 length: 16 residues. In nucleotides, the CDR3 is TGTGCCACCAGCAGAGATTCCCGCAGGGGAGCCGGGGAGCTGTTTTTT. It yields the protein CATSRDSRRGAGELFF.

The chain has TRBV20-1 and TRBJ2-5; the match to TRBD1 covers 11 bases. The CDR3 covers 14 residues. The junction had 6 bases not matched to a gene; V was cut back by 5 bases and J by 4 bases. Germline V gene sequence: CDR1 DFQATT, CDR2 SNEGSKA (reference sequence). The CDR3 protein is CSAWDRGAGETQYF. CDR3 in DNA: TGCAGTGCTTGGGACAGGGGGGCCGGAGAGACCCAGTACTTC.

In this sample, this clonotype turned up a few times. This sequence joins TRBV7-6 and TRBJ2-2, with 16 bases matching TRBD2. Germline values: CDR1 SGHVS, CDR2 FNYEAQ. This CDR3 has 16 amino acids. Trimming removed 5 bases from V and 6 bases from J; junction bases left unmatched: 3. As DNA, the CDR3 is TGTGCCAGCAGCGGGGGACTAGCGGGAGGGCCCGGGGAGCTGTTTTTT. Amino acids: CASSGGLAGGPGELFF.

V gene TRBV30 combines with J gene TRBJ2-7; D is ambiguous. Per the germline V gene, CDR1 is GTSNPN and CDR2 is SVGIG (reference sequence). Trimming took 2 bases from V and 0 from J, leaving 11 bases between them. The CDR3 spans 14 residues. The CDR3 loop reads CAWSKLLGSYEQYF. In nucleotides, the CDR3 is TGTGCCTGGAGTAAACTCCTCGGCTCCTACGAGCAGTACTTC.

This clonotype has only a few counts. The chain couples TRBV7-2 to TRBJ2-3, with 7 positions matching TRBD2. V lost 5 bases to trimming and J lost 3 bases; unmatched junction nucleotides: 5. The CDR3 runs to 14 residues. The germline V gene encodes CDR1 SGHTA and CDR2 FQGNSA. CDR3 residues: CASSPTLATDTQYF. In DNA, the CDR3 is TGTGCCAGCAGCCCAACACTAGCGACAGATACGCAGTATTTT.

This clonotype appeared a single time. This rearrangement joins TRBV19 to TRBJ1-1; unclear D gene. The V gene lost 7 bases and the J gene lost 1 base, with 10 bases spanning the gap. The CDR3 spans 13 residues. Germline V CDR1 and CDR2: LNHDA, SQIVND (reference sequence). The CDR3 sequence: CASTRMENTEAFF. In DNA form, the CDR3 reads TGTGCCAGTACGAGAATGGAGAACACTGAAGCTTTCTTT.

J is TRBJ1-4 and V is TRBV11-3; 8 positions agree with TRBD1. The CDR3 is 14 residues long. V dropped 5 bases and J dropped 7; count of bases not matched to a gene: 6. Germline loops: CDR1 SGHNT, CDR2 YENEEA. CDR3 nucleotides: TGTGCCAGCAGCCGCAGGGGGCGCGGTGAAAAACTGTTTTTT. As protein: CASSRRGRGEKLFF.

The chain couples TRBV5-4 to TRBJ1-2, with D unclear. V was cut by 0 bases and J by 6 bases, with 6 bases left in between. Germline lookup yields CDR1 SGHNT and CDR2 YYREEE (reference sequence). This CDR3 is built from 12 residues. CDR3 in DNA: TGTGCCAGCAGCTTGGTCGACCATGGCTACACCTTC. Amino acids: CASSLVDHGYTF.

CDR3 sequence (DNA): TGTGCCAGCAGCCAAGTGGACAGAGCTATCCCGTACTTC. Translating gives CASSQVDRAIPYF. The chain combines TRBV4-2 with TRBJ2-7, with a possible D match to TRBD1 (6 bases). The CDR3 consists of 13 residues. The ends were cut back, 1 base at V and 12 bases at J, with 16 bases in the middle. Germline values: CDR1 LGHNA, CDR2 YNFKEQ.

The CDR3 DNA sequence: TGTGCCAGCAGCTATCAACAGGGAGGGAGTGAAAAACTGTTTTTT. Translated: CASSYQQGGSEKLFF. The chain has TRBV7-2 and TRBJ1-4, with D possibly TRBD1 on 6 matching bases. V lost 4 bases and J lost 7, with 16 bases in between. Germline assignment: CDR1 SGHTA and CDR2 FQGNSA. This CDR3 comprises 15 residues.

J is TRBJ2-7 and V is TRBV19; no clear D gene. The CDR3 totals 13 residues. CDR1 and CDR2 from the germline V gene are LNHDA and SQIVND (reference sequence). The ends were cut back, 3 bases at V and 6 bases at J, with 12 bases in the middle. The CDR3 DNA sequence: TGTGCCAGTAGTATCGGCAGATCAAGCGAGCAGTACTTC. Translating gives CASSIGRSSEQYF. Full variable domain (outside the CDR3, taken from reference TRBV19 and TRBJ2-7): DGGITQSPKYLFRKEGQNVTLSCEQNLNHDAMYWYRQDPGQGLRLIYYSQIVNDFQKGDIAEGYSVSREKKESFPLTVTSAQKNPTAFYLCASSIGRSSEQYFGPGTRLTVT.

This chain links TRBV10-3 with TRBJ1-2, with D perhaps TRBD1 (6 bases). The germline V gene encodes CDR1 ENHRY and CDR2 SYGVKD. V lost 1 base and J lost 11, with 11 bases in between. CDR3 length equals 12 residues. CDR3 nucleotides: TGTGCCATCAGTGAGTGGGACAATATTTACACCTTC. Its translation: CAISEWDNIYTF.

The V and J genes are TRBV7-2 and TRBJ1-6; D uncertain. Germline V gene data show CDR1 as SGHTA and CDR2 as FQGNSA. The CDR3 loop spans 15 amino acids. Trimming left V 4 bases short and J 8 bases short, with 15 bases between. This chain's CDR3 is CASSSEGGDYSPLHF. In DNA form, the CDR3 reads TGTGCCAGCAGCTCAGAGGGAGGAGACTATTCACCCCTCCACTTT.

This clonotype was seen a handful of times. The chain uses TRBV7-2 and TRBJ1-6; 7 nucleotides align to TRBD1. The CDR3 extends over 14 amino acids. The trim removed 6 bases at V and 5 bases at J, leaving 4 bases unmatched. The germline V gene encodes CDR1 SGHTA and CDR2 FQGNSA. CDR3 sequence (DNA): TGTGCCAGCAGAATTGGGACAGATAATTCACCCCTCCACTTT. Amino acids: CASRIGTDNSPLHF.

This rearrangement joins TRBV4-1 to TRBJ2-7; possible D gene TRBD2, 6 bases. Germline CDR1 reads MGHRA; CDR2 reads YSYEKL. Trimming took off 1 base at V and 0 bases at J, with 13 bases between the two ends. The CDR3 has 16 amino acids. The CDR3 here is CASSQGFSGVSYEQYF. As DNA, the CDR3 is TGCGCCAGCAGCCAAGGCTTTAGCGGAGTCTCCTACGAGCAGTACTTC.

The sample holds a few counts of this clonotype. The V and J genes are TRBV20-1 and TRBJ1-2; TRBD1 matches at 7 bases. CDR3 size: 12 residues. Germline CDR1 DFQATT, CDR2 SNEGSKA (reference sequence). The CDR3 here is CRGGGGDYGYTF. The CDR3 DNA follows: TGCAGGGGGGGAGGGGGCGACTATGGCTACACCTTC.

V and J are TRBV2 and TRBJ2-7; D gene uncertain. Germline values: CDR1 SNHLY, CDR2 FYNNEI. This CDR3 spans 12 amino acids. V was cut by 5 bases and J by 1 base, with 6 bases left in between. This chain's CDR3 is CASSKSSYEQYF. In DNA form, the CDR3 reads TGTGCCAGCAGTAAAAGTTCCTACGAGCAGTACTTC.

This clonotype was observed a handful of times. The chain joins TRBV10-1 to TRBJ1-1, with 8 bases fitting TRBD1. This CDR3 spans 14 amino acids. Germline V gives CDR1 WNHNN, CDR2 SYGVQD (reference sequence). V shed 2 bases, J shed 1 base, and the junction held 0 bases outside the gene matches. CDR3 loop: CASSEGQGNTEAFF. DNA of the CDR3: TGCGCCAGCAGTGAGGGACAGGGGAACACTGAAGCTTTCTTT.

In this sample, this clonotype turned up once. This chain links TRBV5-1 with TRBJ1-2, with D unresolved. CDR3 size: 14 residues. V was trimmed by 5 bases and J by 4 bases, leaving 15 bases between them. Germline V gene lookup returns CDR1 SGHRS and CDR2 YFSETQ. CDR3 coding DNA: TGCGCCAGCAGGTCCTCCCTGGGTAGCTATGGCTACACCTTC. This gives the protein CASRSSLGSYGYTF.

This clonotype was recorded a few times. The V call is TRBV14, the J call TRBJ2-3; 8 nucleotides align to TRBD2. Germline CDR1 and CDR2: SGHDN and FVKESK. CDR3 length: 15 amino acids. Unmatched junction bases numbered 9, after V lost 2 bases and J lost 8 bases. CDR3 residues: CASSQWYGRAGTQYF. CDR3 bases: TGTGCCAGCAGCCAATGGTACGGGAGGGCCGGTACGCAGTATTTT.